This is a list of T cell receptor beta chains from one sample in a study of OX40 agonist ivuxolimab in advanced cancers. The data were produced by immunoSEQ multiplex PCR, yet TCRdb's version contains in-frame clones alone and is incomplete. The table has approximately 90,000 clones, around 88% seen once. The sample consisted of CD4+ or CD8+ T cells sorted from blood, taken in a trial of the OX40 agonist ivuxolimab. The receptor source for this set is an adult with an advanced solid tumor such as melanoma, head and neck, liver or kidney cancer. Both conserved end residues are part of each CDR3. Each record gives: V gene, CDR3 length, D gene, J gene, CDR3 DNA, CDR3 protein. The D gene is left open where the match is weak.

V: TRBV11-1; length: 14; D: NA; J: TRBJ2-7; DNA: TGTGCCAGCAGCTTACGGCAGGGCCGCTACGAGCAGTACTTC; CDR3: CASSLRQGRYEQYF
V: TRBV10-3; length: 16; D: TRBD1; J: TRBJ1-1; DNA: TGTGCCATAGCCCAGGGGGCGCATTCGGCGGACACTGAAGCTTTCTTT; CDR3: CAIAQGAHSADTEAFF
V: TRBV7-2; length: 14; D: NA; J: TRBJ2-2; DNA: TGTGCCAGCAGCTTAAGGGTGAACACCGGGGAGCTGTTTTTT; CDR3: CASSLRVNTGELFF
V: TRBV10-3; length: 17; D: TRBD1; J: TRBJ1-5; DNA: TGTGCCATCAGTGAACGAAGGACAGGGGATAGCAATCAGCCCCAGCATTTT; CDR3: CAISERRTGDSNQPQHF
V: TRBV6-1; length: 13; D: NA; J: TRBJ2-5; DNA: TGTGCCAGCAGTAAGGAGTACCAAGAGACCCAGTACTTC; CDR3: CASSKEYQETQYF
V: TRBV5-1; length: 15; D: TRBD1; J: TRBJ2-2; DNA: TGCGCCAGCAGCTTCGGACAGGTCATCACCGGGGAGCTGTTTTTT; CDR3: CASSFGQVITGELFF
V: TRBV5-1; length: 14; D: TRBD1; J: TRBJ1-5; DNA: TGCGCCAGCAGCGCCGGGACAGAAAATCAGCCCCAGCATTTT; CDR3: CASSAGTENQPQHF
V: TRBV5-4; length: 15; D: NA; J: TRBJ2-7; DNA: TGTGCCAGCAGCTTGCCGGGAGTCAGGAAATACGAGCAGTACTTC; CDR3: CASSLPGVRKYEQYF
V: TRBV27; length: 13; D: TRBD1; J: TRBJ1-2; DNA: TGTGCCAGCAGGACAGGGTCGGTCTATGGCTACACCTTC; CDR3: CASRTGSVYGYTF
V: TRBV27; length: 14; D: TRBD1; J: TRBJ2-7; DNA: TGTGCCAGCAGTTTATGGGACAGGGTAAACGAGCAGTACTTC; CDR3: CASSLWDRVNEQYF